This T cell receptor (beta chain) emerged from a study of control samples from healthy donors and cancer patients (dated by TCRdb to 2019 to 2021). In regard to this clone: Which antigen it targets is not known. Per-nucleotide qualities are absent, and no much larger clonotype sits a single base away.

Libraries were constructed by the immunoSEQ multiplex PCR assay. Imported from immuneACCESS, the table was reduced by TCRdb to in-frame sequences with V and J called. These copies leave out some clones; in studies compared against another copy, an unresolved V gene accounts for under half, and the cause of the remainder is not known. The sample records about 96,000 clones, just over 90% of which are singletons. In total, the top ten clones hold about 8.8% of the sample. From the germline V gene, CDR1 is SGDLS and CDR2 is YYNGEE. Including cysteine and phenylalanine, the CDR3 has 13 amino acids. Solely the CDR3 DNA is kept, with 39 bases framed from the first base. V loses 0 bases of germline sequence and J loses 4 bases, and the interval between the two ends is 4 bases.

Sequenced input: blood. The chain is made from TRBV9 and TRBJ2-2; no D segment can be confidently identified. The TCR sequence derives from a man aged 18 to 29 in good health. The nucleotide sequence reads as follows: TGTGCCAGCAGCGTAGTGCCCACCGGGGAGCTGTTTTTT. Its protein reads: CASSVVPTGELFF.